The 9 T cell receptor beta chains given below trace back to one sample, sequenced in a study of spatial heterogeneity in lung cancer (dated by TCRdb to the late 2010s). Results and caveats for the whole study, not just this receptor: A correlation was observed between the number of expanded intratumoral alpha and beta TCRs and the tumor nonsynonymous mutation count.

This sample's time point label indicates: sample taken at primary tumor resection. Their recognized antigens are unknown. Library method: 5' RACE. The sample was run on a NextSeq 500. TCRdb took the public reads, trimmed them with fastp at Q25, ran MiXCR for clone calling and kept in-frame beta chains. A single entry per CDR3 protein holds the most common genes and DNA from its merged rows. This sample lists 5,000 to 6,000 distinct CDR3 sequences; around 17% were detected once. The leading ten clones occupy about a tenth of the sample. The specimen comprised lung tumor tissue, sampled at surgery. Receptors were obtained from a male donor with early-stage non-small cell lung cancer.

By share of the sample, this clonotype is medium-sized. The J gene is TRBJ2-7, the V gene TRBV19; 9 positions agree with TRBD1. The CDR3 spans 16 residues. With 1 base clipped from V and 6 bases from J, the junction kept 10 bases outside the gene matches. Germline-derived CDR1 and CDR2 are LNHDA and SQIVND (reference sequence). CDR3 amino acids: CASSIAGLTGGSEQYF. CDR3 DNA: TGTGCCAGTAGTATAGCGGGGCTAACAGGGGGCAGCGAGCAGTACTTC.

The genes are TRBV5-1 and TRBJ2-1; weak D call: TRBD2 (6 bases). Trimming left V 5 bases short and J 0 bases short, with 21 bases between. The CDR3 consists of 18 residues. Per the germline V gene, CDR1 is SGHRS and CDR2 is YFSETQ. The DNA of the CDR3 is TGCGCCAGCAGATTAGCGGCAGGCTCAGCCCGCTCCTACAATGAGCAGTTCTTC. The encoded protein is CASRLAAGSARSYNEQFF. The full variable domain, its missing parts supplied by reference TRBV5-1 and TRBJ2-1, is KAGVTQTPRYLIKTRGQQVTLSCSPISGHRSVSWYQQTPGQGLQFLFEYFSETQRNKGNFPGRFSGRQFSNSRSEMNVSTLELGDSALYLCASRLAAGSARSYNEQFFGPGTRLTVL.

This clonotype is judged medium-sized. The J gene is TRBJ2-1, the V gene TRBV6-2 or TRBV6-3; 7 nucleotides agree with TRBD1. The CDR3 totals 15 residues. The germline gives CDR1 MNHEY, CDR2 SVGEGT. The V segment lost 6 bases and the J segment 1 base; nucleotides outside the gene matches: 6. In nucleotides, the CDR3 is TGTGCCAGCAGAGACAGGGTTGGGTCCTACAATGAGCAGTTCTTC. Amino acids: CASRDRVGSYNEQFF.

This clonotype is categorized as medium-sized. V gene TRBV18 combines with J gene TRBJ2-4; D not resolved. This CDR3 contains 13 residues. Looked up from germline, CDR1 is KGHSH and CDR2 is LQKENI. With 2 bases removed from V and 6 bases from J, the gap between germline ends came to 8 bases. The CDR3 spells CASSPGLGNIQYF. As DNA, the CDR3 is TGTGCCAGCTCACCAGGTTTAGGAAACATTCAGTACTTC. The whole variable domain, remainder taken from reference TRBV18 and TRBJ2-4, is NAGVMQNPRHLVRRRGQEARLRCSPMKGHSHVYWYRQLPEEGLKFMVYLQKENIIDESGMPKERFSAEFPKEGPSILRIQQVVRGDSAAYFCASSPGLGNIQYFGAGTRLSVL.

By frequency in the sample, this clonotype is medium-sized. V is TRBV10-3 and J is TRBJ2-3; D is perhaps TRBD2 (6 bases). The CDR3 runs to 15 residues. V was trimmed by 6 bases and J by 4 bases, leaving 17 bases between them. From germline, CDR1 is ENHRY and CDR2 SYGVKD. DNA for the CDR3: TGTGCCATCAGCCGGGACGGCGGGGACCCAGATACGCAGTATTTT. Translated: CAISRDGGDPDTQYF.

This clonotype is labeled as medium-sized. The chain is built from TRBV5-6 and TRBJ2-6; D gene unclear. The germline V gene encodes CDR1 SGHDT and CDR2 YYEEEE. V was shortened by 2 bases and J by 4 bases, with 7 bases between the two germline ends. The CDR3 loop spans 14 amino acids. The CDR3: CASSFYRGANVLTF. CDR3 sequence (DNA): TGTGCCAGCAGCTTCTATCGAGGGGCCAACGTCCTGACTTTC.

The rearrangement joins TRBV5-1 to TRBJ2-5, with unresolved D. Germline-derived CDR1 and CDR2 are SGHRS and YFSETQ. This CDR3 comprises 15 residues. The V end was cut by 4 bases, the J end by 0 bases, with 13 bases between. As DNA, the CDR3 is TGCGCCAGCAGCCCGGCCCTAAACGACCAAGAGACCCAGTACTTC. Protein: CASSPALNDQETQYF.

This clonotype rates as medium-sized. This chain uses TRBV25-1 with TRBJ1-6; 7 nucleotides line up with TRBD1. This CDR3 region has 14 residues. The junction had 9 bases not matched to a gene; V was cut back by 3 bases and J by 13 bases. Germline loops: CDR1 MGHDK, CDR2 SYGVNS. CDR3 sequence reads: CASSDQGQVKPLHF. CDR3 sequence (DNA): TGTGCCAGCAGTGATCAAGGACAGGTCAAGCCCCTCCACTTT. The complete variable domain, with remaining parts taken from reference TRBV25-1 and TRBJ1-6, reads EADIYQTPRYLVIGTGKKITLECSQTMGHDKMYWYQQDPGMELHLIHYSYGVNSTEKGDLSSESTVSRIRTEHFPLTLESARPSHTSQYLCASSDQGQVKPLHFGNGTRLTVT.

V is TRBV27 and J is TRBJ2-3; 10 bases are a match to TRBD1. The CDR3 consists of 15 residues. Germline V gene lookup returns CDR1 MNHEY and CDR2 SMNVEV (reference sequence). V lost 5 bases and J lost 7; bases outside the gene matches: 9. Here the CDR3 reads CASSPEVGQGNTQYF. Written as DNA, the CDR3 is TGTGCCAGCAGTCCGGAAGTGGGACAGGGGAATACGCAGTATTTT.